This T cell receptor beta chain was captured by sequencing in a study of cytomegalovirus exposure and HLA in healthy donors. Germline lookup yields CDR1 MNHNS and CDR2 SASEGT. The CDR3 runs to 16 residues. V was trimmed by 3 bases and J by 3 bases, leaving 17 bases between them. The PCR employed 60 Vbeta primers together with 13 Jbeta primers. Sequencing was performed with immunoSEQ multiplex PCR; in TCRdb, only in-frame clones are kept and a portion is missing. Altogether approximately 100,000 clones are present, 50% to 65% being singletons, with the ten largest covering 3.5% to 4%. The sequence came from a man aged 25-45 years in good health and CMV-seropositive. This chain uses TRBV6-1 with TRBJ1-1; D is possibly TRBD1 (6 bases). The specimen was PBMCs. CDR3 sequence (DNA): TGTGCCAGCAGTGATCCCACGGGACACCGAGACACTGAAGCTTTCTTT. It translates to CASSDPTGHRDTEAFF.